These T cell receptor beta chains were read from a single sample in a study of T cell responses to AZD1222 COVID-19 vaccine. Generated by immunoSEQ multiplex PCR, the TCRdb table keeps only in-frame clones and is missing some. The data contain approximately 100,000 clones, around 86% of them seen just once; the ten biggest clones take up about 3.1%. The sample consisted of peripheral blood, taken 28 days after the second dose of the MenACWY control vaccine. Receptors originate from an adult who received the MenACWY meningococcal vaccine as a control. Both conserved end residues are part of each CDR3. The D gene is left open where the match is weak. The listing skips clone size in some rows; elsewhere it reads once, few, many or a size class.

v_call,clone_size,j_call,d_call,cdr3_nt,cdr3_aa
TRBV6-5,.,TRBJ2-3,.,TGTGCCAGCAGTTACTCGTCCGGGATAGATACGCAGTATTTT,CASSYSSGIDTQYF
TRBV5-6,.,TRBJ1-1,.,TGTGCCAGCAGCCGGTCGGTGTCGGAGGTCACTGAAGCTTTCTTT,CASSRSVSEVTEAFF
TRBV27,.,TRBJ2-5,TRBD2,TGTGCCAGCAGTCGCGGGGGTGGGGAGACCCAGTACTTC,CASSRGGGETQYF
TRBV6-5,.,TRBJ1-1,.,TGTGCCAGCATCTACGGCGGGGGCACTGAAGCTTTCTTT,CASIYGGGTEAFF
TRBV29-1,.,TRBJ2-7,TRBD1,TGCAGCGTTGAGATGGCAGGGGGTAGGTACGAGCAGTACTTC,CSVEMAGGRYEQYF
TRBV7-9,.,TRBJ1-3,TRBD1,TGTGCCAGCAGCTTTTCGACAGGGGCTGGAAACACCATATATTTT,CASSFSTGAGNTIYF
TRBV9,.,TRBJ2-3,.,TGTGCCAGCAGCTTTAGCGTTGGGGCAGATACGCAGTATTTT,CASSFSVGADTQYF
TRBV11-2,.,TRBJ1-4,TRBD1,TGTGCCAGCAGCTTGATGCAGGGGGCTGAAAAACTGTTTTTT,CASSLMQGAEKLFF
TRBV7-2,.,TRBJ1-5,TRBD1,TGTGCCAGCAGCCCCCGGGACAGGGGAACTTATAGCAATCAGCCCCAGCATTTT,CASSPRDRGTYSNQPQHF
TRBV7-9,.,TRBJ1-6,.,TGTGCCAGCAGCTTATTGGGGCTATCAATTTCACCCCTCCACTTT,CASSLLGLSISPLHF
TRBV7-3,.,TRBJ2-1,TRBD2,TGTGCCAGCAGCTTAGCGGGGGGGCTCGGCAATGAGCAGTTCTTC,CASSLAGGLGNEQFF
TRBV6-5,once,TRBJ1-1,.,TGTGCCAGCAGGAGGGTCCGGGGCGCGGGGACTGAAGCTTTCTTT,CASRRVRGAGTEAFF
TRBV12-3/TRBV12-4,.,TRBJ2-7,.,TGTGCCAGCAGTTTTGGCGGAGTATACGAGCAGTACTTC,CASSFGGVYEQYF
TRBV7-2,.,TRBJ1-5,TRBD1,TGTGCCAGCACCCAGGGTACAGGGGGCAATCAGCCCCAGCATTTT,CASTQGTGGNQPQHF
TRBV24-1,.,TRBJ2-1,TRBD2,TGTGCCACCCTAAGAGGACTAGCGGGGGTTGCCCTGTTTAGCGATGAGCAGTTCTTC,CATLRGLAGVALFSDEQFF
TRBV3-1/TRBV3-2,.,TRBJ2-5,.,TGTGCCAGCAGCCAAGACGAGTGGCGGAAAGAGACCCAGTACTTC,CASSQDEWRKETQYF
TRBV5-4,.,TRBJ2-1,.,TGTGCCAGCAGGCGACGGGGGAGCTCCTACAATGAGCAGTTCTTC,CASRRRGSSYNEQFF
TRBV5-1,.,TRBJ2-1,TRBD1,TGCGCCAGCAGCATCAGGACAGGTGGCGATGAGCAGTTCTTC,CASSIRTGGDEQFF
TRBV5-5,once,TRBJ1-6,TRBD1,TGTGCCAGCACCTCTACGACAGGGGGCTTTAATTCACCCCTCCACTTT,CASTSTTGGFNSPLHF
TRBV9,.,TRBJ2-7,.,TGTGCCAGCAGCGTAGGAGGAGCCGGGATGTCCTACGAGCAGTACTTC,CASSVGGAGMSYEQYF
TRBV6-5,few,TRBJ1-3,.,TGTGCCAGCAGTTACTCAAGCGCAGCTGGAAACACCATATATTTT,CASSYSSAAGNTIYF
TRBV19,once,TRBJ1-6,TRBD1,TGTGCCAGTAGTTACAGGGGGCATAATTCACCCCTCCACTTT,CASSYRGHNSPLHF
TRBV7-2,once,TRBJ2-1,.,TGTGCCAGCAGGAGGGACTCCTACAATGAGCAGTTCTTC,CASRRDSYNEQFF
TRBV3-1/TRBV3-2,once,TRBJ2-7,TRBD2,TGTGCCAGCAGCCCAATCTGGACTAGACGAGAGGGCGAGCAGTACTTC,CASSPIWTRREGEQYF
TRBV7-8,.,TRBJ1-1,.,TGTGCCAGCACCTTGGACCGACCGAACACTGAAGCTTTCTTT,CASTLDRPNTEAFF
TRBV5-6,.,TRBJ2-7,.,TGTGCCAGCAGCTCGGGACACCTCGAGCAGTACTTC,CASSSGHLEQYF
TRBV6-2/TRBV6-3,.,TRBJ1-5,TRBD1,TGTGCCAGCAGCACCTGGGACAGGGCTCAGCCCCAGCATTTT,CASSTWDRAQPQHF
TRBV2,once,TRBJ2-7,TRBD1,TGTGCCAGCAGGGGGACAGGGCTAGCCTACGAGCAGTACTTC,CASRGTGLAYEQYF
TRBV12-3/TRBV12-4,.,TRBJ2-2,.,TGTGCCAGCAGTGCCATGGGAATTAAGCTGTTTTTT,CASSAMGIKLFF
TRBV18,.,TRBJ1-6,.,TGTGCCAGCTCACCATCAGGGGAAGGGGGTTCACCCCTCCACTTT,CASSPSGEGGSPLHF
TRBV7-2,.,TRBJ2-3,.,TGTGCCAGCAGCTTAGGTTTCACAGATACGCAGTATTTT,CASSLGFTDTQYF
TRBV18,.,TRBJ1-1,.,TGTGCCAGCTCACTCAGGGTGGGTGAAGCTTTCTTT,CASSLRVGEAFF
TRBV7-2,.,TRBJ2-5,TRBD1,TGTGCCAGCAGCCCTAGACAGGGGGCATGGGAGACCCAGTACTTC,CASSPRQGAWETQYF
TRBV7-2,.,TRBJ2-3,TRBD2,TGTGCCAGCAGCTCGGGGGGTCCAGATACGCAGTATTTT,CASSSGGPDTQYF
TRBV25-1,.,TRBJ1-2,TRBD1,TGTGCCAGCAGTGAAGACAGGGGCTCCTATGGCTACACCTTC,CASSEDRGSYGYTF
TRBV5-1,.,TRBJ2-3,TRBD2,TGCGCCAGCAGCTTTTGGGTTAGCGGGGGGGCTACCAACACAGATACGCAGTATTTT,CASSFWVSGGATNTDTQYF
TRBV18,.,TRBJ2-3,.,TGTGCCAGCTCACCAGGTGCAGATACGCAGTATTTT,CASSPGADTQYF
TRBV11-2,few,TRBJ2-7,.,TGTGCCAGCAGCTTTCGACGTGGCCCTATCTACGAGCAGTACTTC,CASSFRRGPIYEQYF
TRBV7-2,.,TRBJ1-4,TRBD1,TGTGCCAGCAGCTTATTGGACAGGGTAGGTTCTAATGAAAAACTGTTTTTT,CASSLLDRVGSNEKLFF
TRBV7-9,.,TRBJ1-5,.,TGTGCCAGCACCTCAGTCGATCAGCCCCAGCATTTT,CASTSVDQPQHF
TRBV7-2,.,TRBJ1-6,.,TGTGCCAGCAGCTTATCCGTGGGTGATCGGTCCCTCCACTTT,CASSLSVGDRSLHF
TRBV28,.,TRBJ1-3,.,TGTGCCAGCAGTACTGGAAACACCATATATTTT,CASSTGNTIYF
TRBV12-3/TRBV12-4,few,TRBJ2-7,.,TGTGCCAGCAGAAGCCAGGGCTACGAGCAGTACTTC,CASRSQGYEQYF
TRBV4-3,.,TRBJ2-3,.,TGCGCCAGCAGCCTCCACCACAGGGATAGCCCAGATACGCAGTATTTT,CASSLHHRDSPDTQYF
TRBV10-3,.,TRBJ2-3,.,TGTGCCATCAGTGAGTTCCGCACAGATACGCAGTATTTT,CAISEFRTDTQYF
TRBV11-3,.,TRBJ1-1,.,TGTGCCAGCAGCTATGGACGAAACACTGAAGCTTTCTTT,CASSYGRNTEAFF
TRBV5-6,.,TRBJ1-2,.,TGTGCCAGCAGCTTGAAAGGGGATGGCTACACCTTC,CASSLKGDGYTF
TRBV2,.,TRBJ2-7,TRBD2,TGTGCCAGCAGTGAAGCCCCCGGGGGGTTCTGGCAAAGTAGATCCTACGAGCAGTACTTC,CASSEAPGGFWQSRSYEQYF
TRBV2,few,TRBJ2-5,TRBD1,TGTGCCAGCAGTGAAGGGACAGGGAAAGAGACCCAGTACTTC,CASSEGTGKETQYF
TRBV19,.,TRBJ2-1,TRBD1,TGTGCCAGTAGTCGTAATACAGGGGGCTACTACAATGAGCAGTTCTTC,CASSRNTGGYYNEQFF
TRBV5-1,.,TRBJ2-1,TRBD2,TGCGCCAGCAGCTTAGCGGGGGATTTGAATGAGCAGTTCTTC,CASSLAGDLNEQFF
TRBV6-5,.,TRBJ1-2,.,TGTGCCTCCCAGCGGGGGGGAAGGAGTGGCTACACCTTC,CASQRGGRSGYTF
TRBV24-1,.,TRBJ1-1,.,TGTGCCACCAGTACAACAGGGAAGAACACTGAAGCTTTCTTT,CATSTTGKNTEAFF
TRBV28,.,TRBJ2-2,.,TGTGCCAGCAGTTTAGAGGCAGTTGACACCGGGGAGCTGTTTTTT,CASSLEAVDTGELFF
TRBV2,.,TRBJ2-1,.,TGTGCCAGCAGCCCGATCCGGGTCCAAGACGGGAATGAGCAGTTCTTC,CASSPIRVQDGNEQFF
TRBV9,.,TRBJ1-1,TRBD1,TGTGCCAGCAGCGCCGGGACAGCGAACACTGAAGCTTTCTTT,CASSAGTANTEAFF
TRBV28,.,TRBJ2-1,.,TGTGCCAGCAGTCCCCAGGGGGCGGGGGTGAAAGAGCAGTTCTTC,CASSPQGAGVKEQFF
TRBV7-4,once,TRBJ1-5,.,TGTGCCAGCAGCTTAGGAAACCCGGATCAGCCCCAGCATTTT,CASSLGNPDQPQHF
TRBV5-4,.,TRBJ1-1,.,TGTGCCAGCAGCCTGGACGGGACCCTAGCTCGGGCTTTCTTT,CASSLDGTLARAFF